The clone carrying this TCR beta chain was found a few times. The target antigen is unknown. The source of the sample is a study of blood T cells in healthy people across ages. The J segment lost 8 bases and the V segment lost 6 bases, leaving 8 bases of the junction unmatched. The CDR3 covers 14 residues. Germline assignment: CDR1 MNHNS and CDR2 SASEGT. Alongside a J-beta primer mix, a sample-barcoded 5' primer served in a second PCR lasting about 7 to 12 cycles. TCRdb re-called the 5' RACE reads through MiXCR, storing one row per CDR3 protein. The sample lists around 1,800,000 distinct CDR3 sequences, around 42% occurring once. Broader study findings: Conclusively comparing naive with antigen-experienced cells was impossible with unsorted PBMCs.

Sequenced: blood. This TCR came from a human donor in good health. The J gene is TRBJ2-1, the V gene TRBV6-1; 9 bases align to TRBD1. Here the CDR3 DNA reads TGTGCCAGCAGCCCGACAGGGGGGGAGGATGAGCAGTTCTTC. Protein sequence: CASSPTGGEDEQFF.